These T cell receptor beta chains were read from a single sample in a study of blood T cell repertoires in COVID-19. Libraries were prepared by immunoSEQ multiplex PCR; TCRdb keeps only in-frame clonotypes and omits some of them. The repertoire holds some 120,000 clones, with approximately 90% as singletons. Sequenced: peripheral blood. The receptors were gathered from a human donor with active COVID-19. The donor label of this sample is uncertain. Both conserved end residues are part of each CDR3. The D gene is left open where the match is weak. A row's size may be missing; if present it is once, few, many or a size class.

D gene,clone size,J gene,V gene,CDR3 protein,CDR3 DNA
NA,NA,TRBJ2-1,TRBV4-3,CASSQDIGENNEQFF,TGCGCCAGCAGCCAAGATATCGGGGAGAACAATGAGCAGTTCTTC
NA,NA,TRBJ2-1,TRBV27,CASSPTYLSYNEQFF,TGTGCCAGCAGCCCCACTTACCTCTCCTACAATGAGCAGTTCTTC
TRBD1,NA,TRBJ1-6,TRBV10-1,CASSGPGGSPLHF,TGCGCCAGCAGTGGACCAGGGGGTTCACCCCTCCACTTT
TRBD1,once,TRBJ1-5,TRBV7-2,CASSSGTGSSQPQHF,TGTGCCAGCAGCTCCGGGACAGGGTCGTCTCAGCCCCAGCATTTT
TRBD2,NA,TRBJ2-7,TRBV5-1,CASTRGGGGQEQYF,TGCGCCAGCACCCGGGGGGGCGGGGGTCAGGAGCAGTACTTC
TRBD2,NA,TRBJ2-5,TRBV18,CASSPPYKRGGAQYF,TGTGCCAGCTCACCTCCATACAAGCGGGGGGGCGCCCAGTACTTC
NA,NA,TRBJ1-2,TRBV19,CASSIAGRSTGYGYTF,TGTGCCAGTAGTATAGCGGGAAGGTCCACGGGCTATGGCTACACCTTC
NA,few,TRBJ1-1,TRBV7-9,CASSSRNTEAFF,TGTGCCAGCAGCTCCAGGAACACTGAAGCTTTCTTT
NA,NA,TRBJ2-7,TRBV7-9,CASSFRTGNTEEQYF,TGTGCCAGCAGCTTTCGCACAGGGAATACGGAGGAGCAGTACTTC
NA,NA,TRBJ2-2,TRBV11-2,CASRFLAPGELFF,TGTGCCAGCAGGTTCCTGGCACCCGGGGAGCTGTTTTTT
NA,NA,TRBJ1-5,TRBV18,CASSPSGRVIDQPQHF,TGTGCCAGCTCACCAAGTGGCAGGGTTATCGATCAGCCCCAGCATTTT
NA,NA,TRBJ1-4,TRBV11-2,CASSLILTGRGYGEKLFF,TGTGCCAGCAGCCTAATATTAACAGGGCGAGGTTATGGAGAAAAACTGTTTTTT
NA,NA,TRBJ1-5,TRBV28,CASRSKRRYQPQHF,TGTGCCAGCAGATCAAAGAGGAGGTATCAGCCCCAGCATTTT
NA,once,TRBJ1-2,TRBV19,CASSLLGYGYTF,TGTGCCAGTAGTCTCCTAGGCTATGGCTACACCTTC
TRBD1,NA,TRBJ2-1,TRBV19,CASSPDRGLYNEQFF,TGTGCCAGTAGCCCGGACAGGGGCCTTTACAATGAGCAGTTCTTC
NA,NA,TRBJ2-3,TRBV6-5,CASSYRGRGFADTQYF,TGTGCCAGCAGTTACAGGGGAAGGGGATTTGCAGATACGCAGTATTTT
TRBD2,NA,TRBJ2-1,TRBV5-1,CASRESGVSYNEQFF,TGCGCCAGCAGGGAAAGCGGGGTCTCCTACAATGAGCAGTTCTTC
NA,NA,TRBJ2-7,TRBV6-1,CASSGNNFNIGGSYEQYF,TGTGCCAGCAGTGGAAATAACTTCAATATCGGCGGCTCCTACGAGCAGTACTTC
TRBD1,NA,TRBJ2-1,TRBV5-1,CASSSGQGTFNEQFF,TGCGCCAGCAGCTCCGGACAGGGGACGTTCAATGAGCAGTTCTTC
NA,NA,TRBJ1-5,TRBV12-3/TRBV12-4,CAVQTVHQPQHF,TGTGCCGTGCAAACGGTGCATCAGCCCCAGCATTTT